The 29 T cell receptor beta chains listed next were all sequenced from one sample in a study of blood T cell repertoires in COVID-19. Clones were sequenced by immunoSEQ multiplex PCR, and TCRdb holds only the in-frame ones, with some missing. The sample shows under 75,000 clones, around 90% of them seen only once. The sample comprised peripheral blood. The source of these receptors is a human donor in a cohort sampled during active COVID-19.

This clone appeared a single time. This chain connects TRBV6-5 to TRBJ1-1; no clear D. V dropped 5 bases and J dropped 1 base, with 8 bases sitting between them. Germline-derived CDR1 and CDR2 are MNHEY and SVGAGI. CDR3 length: 13 amino acids. The CDR3 bases are TGTGCCAGCAGTCGACGGGAGAACACTGAAGCTTTCTTT. Encoded protein: CASSRRENTEAFF.

This chain connects TRBV19 to TRBJ1-1; 7 nucleotides agree with TRBD1. The V gene end was trimmed by 2 bases and the J gene end by 5 bases; junction bases not matched to a gene: 8. Germline-derived CDR1 and CDR2 are LNHDA and SQIVND (reference sequence). The CDR3 consists of 15 residues. CDR3 loop: CASSISTGLGTEAFF. The CDR3 nucleotides read TGTGCCAGTAGTATATCGACAGGGCTTGGGACTGAAGCTTTCTTT. Full variable domain (remainder filled in from reference TRBV19 and TRBJ1-1): DGGITQSPKYLFRKEGQNVTLSCEQNLNHDAMYWYRQDPGQGLRLIYYSQIVNDFQKGDIAEGYSVSREKKESFPLTVTSAQKNPTAFYLCASSISTGLGTEAFFGQGTRLTVV.

This chain connects TRBV27 to TRBJ1-6; 9 positions agree with TRBD1. Germline CDR1 and CDR2: MNHEY and SMNVEV (reference sequence). The CDR3 loop spans 14 amino acids. With V trimmed by 4 bases and J by 7 bases, 2 bases remained unmatched. CDR3 loop: CASSWGTGNSPLHF. The DNA for the CDR3 is TGTGCCAGCAGTTGGGGGACAGGGAATTCACCCCTCCACTTT.

This clone was counted a single time. This chain links TRBV7-8 with TRBJ2-1, with 13 bases identical to TRBD2. Germline values: CDR1 SGHVS, CDR2 FQNEAQ. Trimming cost V 5 bases and J 6 bases; bases outside gene matches: 4. CDR3 length: 15 amino acids. This CDR3 reads CASSTGTSGVNEQFF. In nucleotides, the CDR3 is TGTGCCAGCAGCACCGGGACTAGCGGGGTCAATGAGCAGTTCTTC.

The chain recombines TRBV3-1 (or the pseudogene TRBV3-2) with TRBJ1-2, with D tentatively TRBD1 (6 bases). V lost 4 bases and J 6 bases, leaving 15 bases between the germline ends. Germline V gives CDR1 LGHDT, CDR2 YNNKEL (reference sequence). This CDR3 comprises 14 residues. CDR3 in DNA: TGTGCCAGCAGCCCCCGGGACACCCACAATGGCTACACCTTC. It codes for CASSPRDTHNGYTF.

CDR3 region: CAISDTGTGDGYTF. CDR3 in DNA: TGTGCCATCAGTGACACCGGGACAGGGGACGGCTACACCTTC. The chain recombines TRBV10-3 with TRBJ1-2; 10 bases align to TRBD1. CDR1 ENHRY and CDR2 SYGVKD come from the germline V gene. The CDR3 is 14 residues long. The junction had 6 bases not matched to a gene; V was cut back by 3 bases and J by 8 bases.

The chain joins TRBV28 to TRBJ1-2, with D unresolved. Trimming removed 4 bases at V and 8 bases at J, with 8 bases between. The CDR3 is made up of 11 amino acids. CDR1 and CDR2 (germline): MDHEN, SYDVKM. The CDR3 nucleotides read TGTGCCAGCAGTTCCCCCATCGGCTACACCTTC. Residues: CASSSPIGYTF.

The CDR3 sequence is CASSPVRGLGELFF. CDR3 in DNA: TGCGCCAGCAGCCCGGTGCGGGGGCTCGGGGAGCTGTTTTTT. The chain joins TRBV5-1 to TRBJ2-2; the D gene is possibly TRBD2 (7 bases). The CDR3 has 14 amino acids. Germline lookup yields CDR1 SGHRS and CDR2 YFSETQ. Trimming stripped 4 bases from V and 7 bases from J, with 14 bases between. Full variable domain (outside the CDR3, taken from reference TRBV5-1 and TRBJ2-2): KAGVTQTPRYLIKTRGQQVTLSCSPISGHRSVSWYQQTPGQGLQFLFEYFSETQRNKGNFPGRFSGRQFSNSRSEMNVSTLELGDSALYLCASSPVRGLGELFFGEGSRLTVL.

The chain combines TRBV5-4 with TRBJ1-2; D may be TRBD1 (6 bases). Germline CDR1 reads SGHNT; CDR2 reads YYREEE (reference sequence). This CDR3 has 15 amino acids. Trimming cost V 5 bases and J 5 bases, with 19 bases left between them. The CDR3 sequence: CASSPPGKGGYGYTF. In DNA, the CDR3 is TGTGCCAGCAGTCCCCCAGGGAAGGGGGGGTATGGCTACACCTTC.

The CDR3 DNA sequence: TGTGCCAGCAGGCGCCCCTCCTCCTACGAGCAGTACTTC. It codes for CASRRPSSYEQYF. V is TRBV28 and J is TRBJ2-7; D call uncertain. CDR1 is MDHEN, CDR2 SYDVKM, per germline. V was shortened by 6 bases and J by 0 bases, with 9 bases between the two germline ends. The CDR3 is made up of 13 amino acids.

The chain couples TRBV28 to TRBJ2-5, with 9 nucleotides matching TRBD2. Germline CDR1 and CDR2: MDHEN and SYDVKM. The CDR3 consists of 15 residues. V lost 1 base, J lost 5 bases, and 5 bases stayed unmatched. The CDR3 bases are TGTGCCAGCAGTTTATCCGTTAGCGGGAGTGAGACCCAGTACTTC. As protein: CASSLSVSGSETQYF.

This chain links TRBV3-1 (or the pseudogene TRBV3-2) with TRBJ1-4; D is ambiguous. V lost 2 bases to trimming and J lost 8 bases, with 3 bases between them. Germline V CDR1 and CDR2: LGHDT, YNNKEL (reference sequence). The CDR3 covers 11 residues. Written as DNA, the CDR3 is TGTGCCAGCAGCCAACGGGAAAAACTGTTTTTT. As protein: CASSQREKLFF.

The J gene is TRBJ2-3, the V gene TRBV9, with TRBD2 matching 9 bases. The CDR3 contains 17 residues. Germline values: CDR1 SGDLS, CDR2 YYNGEE. V lost 2 bases and J lost 4; bases outside the gene matches: 11. CDR3 sequence: CASSVRGLAGSPDTQYF. The CDR3 DNA follows: TGTGCCAGCAGCGTGAGAGGCCTAGCGGGGAGCCCAGATACGCAGTATTTT.

The chain couples TRBV6-5 to TRBJ2-5; 7 positions agree with TRBD2. This CDR3 region has 15 residues. J lost 3 bases, V lost 2 bases, and 6 bases had no gene match. Germline CDR1 MNHEY, CDR2 SVGAGI. The CDR3 DNA reads TGTGCCAGCAGTTACCAAGGCGGGGGAAAAGAGACCCAGTACTTC. Protein: CASSYQGGGKETQYF.

V is TRBV6-5 and J is TRBJ2-7; TRBD2 agrees at 12 bases. Germline CDR1 MNHEY, CDR2 SVGAGI. The V gene end was trimmed by 6 bases and the J gene end by 3 bases; junction bases not matched to a gene: 6. The CDR3 covers 15 residues. DNA of the CDR3: TGTGCCAGCAGGCGAGGACTAGCGGGGTTCTACGAGCAGTACTTC. Its translation is CASRRGLAGFYEQYF.

The chain combines TRBV6-5 with TRBJ1-1; the D gene is possibly TRBD1 (6 bases). V lost 0 bases to trimming and J lost 1 base, with 12 bases between them. This CDR3 region has 16 residues. Germline values: CDR1 MNHEY, CDR2 SVGAGI. DNA for the CDR3: TGTGCCAGCAGTTACTCGCTTACGACAGGGAACACTGAAGCTTTCTTT. It translates to CASSYSLTTGNTEAFF.

This clone was detected only a few times. The chain employs TRBV9 and TRBJ2-5; 10 nucleotides agree with TRBD2. The CDR3 consists of 16 residues. V lost 3 bases to trimming and J lost 5 bases; unmatched junction nucleotides: 10. The V gene's germline CDR1 is SGDLS and CDR2 YYNGEE. The CDR3 region has the DNA TGTGCCAGCAGCGACATAGCGGGGGGAGGTGTTGAGACCCAGTACTTC. Protein sequence: CASSDIAGGGVETQYF. The variable domain in full, completed from reference TRBV9 and TRBJ2-5, reads DSGVTQTPKHLITATGQRVTLRCSPRSGDLSVYWYQQSLDQGLQFLIQYYNGEERAKGNILERFSAQQFPDLHSELNLSSLELGDSALYFCASSDIAGGGVETQYFGPGTRLLVL.

This clone was observed once. The chain couples TRBV19 to TRBJ1-5; 7 bases match TRBD1. CDR3 size: 14 residues. V dropped 3 bases and J dropped 3; count of bases not matched to a gene: 2. Germline CDR1 reads LNHDA; CDR2 reads SQIVND (reference sequence). The CDR3 nucleotides are TGTGCCAGTAGTATGGGACAGTACAATCAGCCCCAGCATTTT. Protein sequence: CASSMGQYNQPQHF. The full variable domain, its missing parts supplied by reference TRBV19 and TRBJ1-5, is DGGITQSPKYLFRKEGQNVTLSCEQNLNHDAMYWYRQDPGQGLRLIYYSQIVNDFQKGDIAEGYSVSREKKESFPLTVTSAQKNPTAFYLCASSMGQYNQPQHFGDGTRLSIL.

The chain employs TRBV6-6 and TRBJ2-1; 11 bases are shared with TRBD2. CDR3 length equals 15 residues. In germline, CDR1 is MNHNY, CDR2 SVGAGI (reference sequence). V shed 3 bases and J 6 bases; nucleotides not matched to a gene: 4. CDR3 amino acids: CASSYWGLAANEQFF. CDR3 in DNA: TGTGCCAGCAGTTATTGGGGACTAGCGGCCAATGAGCAGTTCTTC.

The chain employs TRBV19 and TRBJ2-5, with D unclear. Per germline, CDR1 LNHDA and CDR2 SQIVND (reference sequence). V was pared by 6 bases and J by 4 bases, with 12 bases between. This CDR3 region has 13 residues. The CDR3 DNA reads as TGTGCCAGTAGCCAACAGAGTTTAGAGACCCAGTACTTC. This codes for CASSQQSLETQYF.

This rearrangement joins TRBV5-1 to TRBJ1-1; D is undetermined. CDR1 SGHRS and CDR2 YFSETQ come from the germline V gene. V shed 0 bases and J shed 0 bases, with 6 bases lying between them. CDR3 length equals 14 residues. CDR3 protein: CASSLGLLNTEAFF. CDR3 coding DNA: TGCGCCAGCAGCTTGGGACTACTGAACACTGAAGCTTTCTTT. The full variable domain, rest sourced from reference TRBV5-1 and TRBJ1-1, is KAGVTQTPRYLIKTRGQQVTLSCSPISGHRSVSWYQQTPGQGLQFLFEYFSETQRNKGNFPGRFSGRQFSNSRSEMNVSTLELGDSALYLCASSLGLLNTEAFFGQGTRLTVV.

The V call is TRBV28, the J call TRBJ2-1; the match to TRBD2 covers 7 bases. The CDR3 has 15 residues. The germline V gene encodes CDR1 MDHEN and CDR2 SYDVKM. V shed 5 bases and J 4 bases; nucleotides not matched to a gene: 8. For the CDR3, the DNA is TGTGCCAGCAGTCCCTCTCGGGGGGTGTACAATGAGCAGTTCTTC. Translating gives CASSPSRGVYNEQFF. The full variable domain, in which reference TRBV28 and TRBJ2-1 provide the parts outside the CDR3, is DVKVTQSSRYLVKRTGEKVFLECVQDMDHENMFWYRQDPGLGLRLIYFSYDVKMKEKGDIPEGYSVSREKKERFSLILESASTNQTSMYLCASSPSRGVYNEQFFGPGTRLTVL.

The genes are TRBV12-3 or TRBV12-4 and TRBJ1-1; D call uncertain. CDR3 length equals 13 residues. Trimming took 2 bases from V and 1 from J, leaving 5 bases between them. The CDR3 coding sequence is TGTGCCAGCAGTTTATCCAGGAACACTGAAGCTTTCTTT. Translated, it gives CASSLSRNTEAFF.

CDR3 DNA sequence: TGTGCCAGCAGTTTATCCGGGAATCAGCCCCAGCATTTT. Translated: CASSLSGNQPQHF. The rearrangement uses TRBV27 and TRBJ1-5; D unclear. Per the germline V gene, CDR1 is MNHEY and CDR2 is SMNVEV (reference sequence). Trimming removed 0 bases from V and 4 bases from J, with 4 bases in between. The CDR3 is 13 residues long.

V and J are TRBV9 and TRBJ2-1; D perhaps matches TRBD1 (6 bases). This CDR3 is 13 amino acids long. CDR1 and CDR2 from the germline V gene are SGDLS and YYNGEE. Trimming pared 3 bases from V and 6 bases from J, leaving 10 bases between. CDR3 residues: CASSASGVNEQFF. The CDR3 nucleotides are TGTGCCAGCAGCGCATCAGGGGTCAATGAGCAGTTCTTC.

CDR3 coding DNA: TGTGCCAGCAGCCAAGGGCGCGGGGGGGCACGAAATGAGCAGTTCTTC. This encodes CASSQGRGGARNEQFF. The chain is built from TRBV3-1 (or the pseudogene TRBV3-2) and TRBJ2-1, with 9 nucleotides matching TRBD2. The CDR3 length is 16 residues. J was trimmed by 7 bases and V by 1 base; bases with no gene match: 8. Germline CDR1 reads LGHDT; CDR2 reads YNNKEL (reference sequence).

The chain has TRBV29-1 and TRBJ2-3, with D possibly being TRBD1 (6 bases). This CDR3 has 14 residues. Between the trimmed V and J ends, which lost 2 bases and 1 base, there was a span of 10 bases. Germline V gene data show CDR1 as SQVTM and CDR2 as ANQGSEA. As DNA, the CDR3 is TGCAGCGTTGAAACAGGGTACGGCACAGATACGCAGTATTTT. This encodes CSVETGYGTDTQYF.

The V and J genes are TRBV10-3 and TRBJ1-1, with D perhaps TRBD1 (5 bases). Trimming took off 9 bases at V and 1 base at J, with 12 bases between the two ends. The germline V gene encodes CDR1 ENHRY and CDR2 SYGVKD. The CDR3 extends over 13 amino acids. CDR3 DNA: TGTGCCATAACCCAGGGTCCGAACACTGAAGCTTTCTTT. This translates into CAITQGPNTEAFF.

In DNA form, the CDR3 reads TGTGCCAGCACCACCGGGACAGAGTTGCCCTACGAGCAGTACTTC. Protein product: CASTTGTELPYEQYF. The V and J genes are TRBV28 and TRBJ2-7; 7 positions agree with TRBD1. The junction had 11 bases not matched to a gene; V was cut back by 7 bases and J by 2 bases. Germline assignment: CDR1 MDHEN and CDR2 SYDVKM. This CDR3 has 15 amino acids.